Listed below are T cell receptor beta chains from one sample, sequenced in a study of blood T cell repertoires in COVID-19. Some clones are missing from TCRdb's copy, which holds only in-frame ones; the method was immunoSEQ multiplex PCR. The table has about 400,000 clones, 89% seen once. The sequenced sample consisted of peripheral blood. Receptors originate from a man aged 40-49 years with acute or convalescent COVID-19. Each CDR3 is given with its conserved first and last residue. A D gene is named only where the DNA matches it firmly. Size is omitted from some rows. Given values are once, few, many or a class for expanded clones.

>TRBV6-5|TRBJ1-1|.|12|.
CASSYGAAEAFF
TGTGCCAGCAGTTACGGGGCGGCTGAAGCTTTCTTT
>TRBV4-1|TRBJ1-2|.|16|.
CASSQEFSREWVGYTF
TGCGCCAGCAGCCAAGAATTTTCCAGGGAATGGGTTGGCTACACCTTC
>TRBV5-8|TRBJ2-7|TRBD1|13|.
CASRGTGSYEQYF
TGTGCCAGCAGGGGGACAGGGTCTTACGAGCAGTACTTC
>TRBV7-9|TRBJ2-5|TRBD2|16|.
CASSLVGLARQETQYF
TGTGCCAGCAGCTTAGTTGGACTAGCGAGGCAAGAGACCCAGTACTTC
>TRBV6-1|TRBJ2-5|.|15|.
CASSEVQGISETQYF
TGTGCCAGCAGTGAAGTGCAGGGTATCAGCGAGACCCAGTACTTC
>TRBV24-1|TRBJ2-2|.|16|once
CATSDWTAANTGELFF
TGTGCCACCAGTGATTGGACAGCGGCGAACACCGGGGAGCTGTTTTTT
>TRBV30|TRBJ1-5|TRBD1|15|.
CAWNLIGQGDQPQHF
TGTGCCTGGAACTTAATCGGACAGGGGGACCAGCCCCAGCATTTT
>TRBV27|TRBJ1-1|TRBD1|15|.
CASSFSAGGYTEAFF
TGTGCCAGCAGTTTCTCGGCAGGGGGGTACACTGAAGCTTTCTTT
>TRBV5-5|TRBJ2-5|.|16|.
CASSLLGLAIQETQYF
TGTGCCAGCAGCTTGCTTGGACTGGCGATACAAGAGACCCAGTACTTC
>TRBV19|TRBJ1-5|.|15|.
CASSIRGREHQPQHF
TGTGCCAGTAGTATAAGGGGGAGGGAGCATCAGCCCCAGCATTTT
>TRBV9|TRBJ1-1|.|15|.
CASSPRGGFHTEAFF
TGTGCCAGCAGCCCAAGGGGGGGTTTCCACACTGAAGCTTTCTTT
>TRBV12-5|TRBJ1-1|TRBD1|20|.
CASGLVRHPTGEAMNTEAFF
TGTGCTAGTGGTTTGGTACGACATCCGACAGGGGAGGCGATGAACACTGAAGCTTTCTTT
>TRBV7-8|TRBJ2-2|.|15|.
CASSLRRDRPGELFF
TGTGCCAGCAGCTTAAGGCGGGACCGCCCCGGGGAGCTGTTTTTT
>TRBV3-1/TRBV3-2|TRBJ1-6|.|12|once
CASSGLNSPLHF
TGTGCCAGCAGCGGCCTTAATTCACCCCTCCACTTT
>TRBV3-1/TRBV3-2|TRBJ1-2|TRBD1|15|once
CASSQERDRDYGYTF
TGTGCCAGCAGCCAAGAACGGGACAGGGACTATGGCTACACCTTC
>TRBV5-5|TRBJ1-1|.|15|.
CASSSIRGLPTEAFF
TGTGCCAGCAGCTCAATAAGGGGCCTCCCAACTGAAGCTTTCTTT
>TRBV9|TRBJ1-1|.|14|.
CASSASGSGTEAFF
TGTGCCAGCAGCGCGTCAGGGTCCGGAACTGAAGCTTTCTTT
>TRBV5-1|TRBJ2-5|.|12|few
CASSLDRETQYF
TGCGCCAGCAGCTTGGATCGGGAGACCCAGTACTTC
>TRBV7-8|TRBJ1-2|.|16|.
CASSLAAWTVVRGYTF
TGTGCCAGCAGCTTAGCGGCGTGGACAGTCGTCCGGGGCTACACCTTC
>TRBV11-3|TRBJ1-5|TRBD1|19|.
CASSSIPPSDRVSNQPQHF
TGTGCCAGCAGCTCAATCCCCCCATCGGACAGGGTCAGCAATCAGCCCCAGCATTTT
>TRBV7-8|TRBJ2-5|.|13|.
CASSLGHQETQYF
TGTGCCAGCAGCTTAGGGCACCAAGAGACCCAGTACTTC
>TRBV27|TRBJ1-1|TRBD1|15|.
CASSLDRGVGTEAFF
TGTGCCAGCAGTCTCGACAGGGGCGTAGGCACTGAAGCTTTCTTT
>TRBV2|TRBJ1-1|.|14|.
CASRLDSYNTEAFF
TGTGCCAGCAGGCTGGACAGTTATAACACTGAAGCTTTCTTT
>TRBV27|TRBJ2-5|.|14|.
CASSWGGRRETQYF
TGTGCCAGCAGTTGGGGGGGGCGCCGGGAGACCCAGTACTTC
>TRBV2|TRBJ2-1|.|13|.
CASSAGSNNEQFF
TGTGCCAGCAGTGCGGGTTCGAACAATGAGCAGTTCTTC
>TRBV7-2|TRBJ2-7|.|14|.
CASSPLGGTDEQYF
TGTGCCAGCAGCCCCCTCGGAGGAACGGACGAGCAGTACTTC
>TRBV30|TRBJ1-2|TRBD1|14|.
CAWSVLSGGGGYTF
TGTGCCTGGAGTGTACTCTCGGGAGGGGGCGGCTACACCTTC
>TRBV6-2/TRBV6-3|TRBJ2-3|TRBD2|17|.
CASSYGLADDSTDTQYF
TGTGCCAGCAGTTACGGACTAGCGGATGATAGCACAGATACGCAGTATTTT
>TRBV4-1|TRBJ1-2|.|13|.
CASSQDIRYGYTF
TGCGCCAGCAGCCAAGATATCAGGTATGGCTACACCTTC
>TRBV2|TRBJ2-1|TRBD1|15|.
CASSEGTGLYNEQFF
TGTGCCAGCAGTGAAGGGACAGGTCTTTACAATGAGCAGTTCTTC
>TRBV7-3|TRBJ2-2|TRBD2|18|once
CASSRDPGLAGNTGELFF
TGTGCCAGCAGCCGAGACCCGGGACTAGCGGGAAACACCGGGGAGCTGTTTTTT
>TRBV19|TRBJ1-5|.|16|.
CASSGQPLIGNQPQHF
TGTGCCAGTAGTGGGCAGCCCCTAATTGGCAATCAGCCCCAGCATTTT
>TRBV3-1/TRBV3-2|TRBJ2-5|.|15|.
CASKTLALRQETQYF
TGTGCCAGCAAAACCCTAGCGTTGCGTCAAGAGACCCAGTACTTC
>TRBV5-8|TRBJ2-1|.|13|.
CASSFQYRGEQFF
TGTGCCAGCAGCTTTCAATACCGAGGCGAGCAGTTCTTC
>TRBV6-5|TRBJ2-7|TRBD2|15|.
CASSHGLASSYEQYF
TGTGCCAGCAGTCACGGACTAGCGAGTTCCTACGAGCAGTACTTC
>TRBV6-5|TRBJ1-4|TRBD1|15|.
CASSQTGAENEKLFF
TGTGCCAGCAGTCAAACAGGGGCGGAGAATGAAAAACTGTTTTTT
>TRBV11-2|TRBJ2-4|.|16|.
CASSSQGGGLAGIQYF
TGTGCCAGCAGCTCCCAGGGGGGTGGGCTGGCGGGCATTCAGTACTTC
>TRBV4-1|TRBJ2-7|.|13|.
CASSLYTGLGQYF
TGCGCCAGCAGCCTCTATACAGGGCTGGGGCAGTACTTC
>TRBV6-5|TRBJ2-3|.|14|.
CASTTRTEGDTQYF
TGTGCCAGCACCACCCGGACTGAGGGTGATACGCAGTATTTT
>TRBV11-2|TRBJ1-1|.|14|.
CASSLGTTLLRAFF
TGTGCCAGCAGCTTAGGGACAACCTTGTTGCGAGCTTTCTTT
>TRBV6-6|TRBJ1-2|.|14|.
CASSQEIINYGYTF
TGTGCCAGCAGCCAGGAAATTATTAACTATGGCTACACCTTC
>TRBV7-8|TRBJ1-1|.|16|.
CASSLVEGMGGTEAFF
TGTGCCAGCAGCTTAGTCGAGGGGATGGGAGGCACTGAAGCTTTCTTT
>TRBV28|TRBJ2-5|.|14|.
CASSLGQGQETQYF
TGTGCCAGCAGTTTGGGGCAGGGCCAAGAGACCCAGTACTTC
>TRBV28|TRBJ2-5|.|16|.
CASSLWSRRGRETQYF
TGTGCCAGCAGTTTATGGTCCAGGAGGGGTCGAGAGACCCAGTACTTC
>TRBV18|TRBJ1-5|.|14|.
CASSPPTRDQPQHF
TGTGCCAGCTCACCACCGACGAGGGATCAGCCCCAGCATTTT
>TRBV27|TRBJ2-2|.|15|.
CASSLYAGLTGELFF
TGTGCCAGCAGTCTTTATGCGGGACTCACCGGGGAGCTGTTTTTT
>TRBV19|TRBJ1-2|TRBD1|14|once
CASSIRTGNYGYTF
TGTGCCAGTAGTATACGGACAGGGAACTATGGCTACACCTTC